This T cell receptor beta chain was identified in a study of blood T cell repertoires in COVID-19. Turning to the study itself: Acute-phase and convalescent COVID-19 samples originated in the United States, Italy and Spain. The cDNA or gDNA used as material had been derived from T cells, B-cell-depleted T cells, or PBMCs.

Study processing details: It was from reference gene primer amplification that nucleated cell counts were estimated. Data came from immunoSEQ multiplex PCR; TCRdb stores just in-frame clones and leaves some out. That table furnishes V, J and clone size, whereas the DNA furnished D and trimming. The sample consists of 55,000 to 65,000 clones, 70% to 90% of them appearing once. This TCR derives from a man between 60 and 70 years old with COVID-19, enrolled during active disease. The material sequenced was peripheral blood.

CDR3 sequence reads: CASSKEQWDRGSYEQYF. DNA of the CDR3: TGTGCCAGCAGCAAAGAACAGTGGGACAGGGGTTCCTACGAGCAGTACTTC. The genes are TRBV21-1 and TRBJ2-7; the table's D call, TRBD1, has no DNA check behind it. TRBV21-1 is recorded as a pseudogene. The CDR3 sequence is 17 residues long.